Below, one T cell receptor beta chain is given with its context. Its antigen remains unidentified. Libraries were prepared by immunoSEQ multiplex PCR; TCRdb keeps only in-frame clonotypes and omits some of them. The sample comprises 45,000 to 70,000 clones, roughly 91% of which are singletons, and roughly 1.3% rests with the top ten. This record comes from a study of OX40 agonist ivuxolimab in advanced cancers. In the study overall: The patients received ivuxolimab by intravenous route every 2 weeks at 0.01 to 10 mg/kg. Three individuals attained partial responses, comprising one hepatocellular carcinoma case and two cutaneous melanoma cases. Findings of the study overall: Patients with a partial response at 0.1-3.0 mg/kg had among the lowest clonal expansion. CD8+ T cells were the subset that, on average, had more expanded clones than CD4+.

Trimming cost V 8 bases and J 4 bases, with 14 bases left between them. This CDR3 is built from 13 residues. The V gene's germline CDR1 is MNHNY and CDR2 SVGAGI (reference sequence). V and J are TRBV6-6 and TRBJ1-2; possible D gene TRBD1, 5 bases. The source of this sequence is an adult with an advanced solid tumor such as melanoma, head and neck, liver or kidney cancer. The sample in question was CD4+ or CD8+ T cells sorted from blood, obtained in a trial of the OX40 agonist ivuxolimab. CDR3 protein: CASSTVRGYGYTF. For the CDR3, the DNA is TGTGCCAGCTCCACCGTAAGGGGCTATGGCTACACCTTC.